The present TCR beta chain was sequenced within a study of cytomegalovirus exposure and HLA in healthy donors. Unmatched junction bases numbered 9, after V lost 1 base and J lost 0 bases. Germline values: CDR1 MNHNS, CDR2 SASEGT. The CDR3 is 18 residues long. Repertoires were generated with immunoSEQ multiplex PCR, while TCRdb's copy carries only in-frame clones and drops some. The sample records fewer than 120,000 clones, over 85% being singletons. Study-wide points: Some public TCRs appeared in many individuals, while most sequences were rare.

As for this clone: Its specificity is unknown.

The chain employs TRBV6-1 and TRBJ2-5; TRBD2 agrees at 9 bases. Sequencing was done on a sample of PBMCs. This sequence was found in a woman under 30 in good health and CMV-seronegative. The CDR3 sequence is CASSEGQAGGYYQETQYF. The CDR3 DNA is TGTGCCAGCAGTGAAGGTCAAGCGGGGGGCTATTACCAAGAGACCCAGTACTTC.